These 28 T cell receptor beta chains came from one sample sequenced in a study of T cell responses to AZD1222 COVID-19 vaccine. The data were produced by immunoSEQ multiplex PCR, yet TCRdb's version contains in-frame clones alone and is incomplete. Among just over 70,000 clones, 85% were seen once, and the ten largest hold about a fifth. The sequencing here drew on peripheral blood, taken on day 0 of AZD1222 vaccination. These receptors were taken from an adult in good health.

The chain has TRBV6-4 and TRBJ2-2; tentative D call: TRBD1 (6 bases). V was cut by 2 bases and J by 7 bases, with 14 bases left in between. Germline V lookup: CDR1 MRHNA, CDR2 SNTAGT. The CDR3 is 15 residues long. The CDR3 is CASSDNEGEGGELFF. CDR3 in DNA: TGTGCCAGCAGTGACAATGAGGGGGAAGGCGGGGAGCTGTTTTTT.

This rearrangement joins TRBV11-2 to TRBJ1-2; weak D call: TRBD1 (5 bases). The CDR3 sequence is 15 residues long. The V end lost 0 bases, the J end lost 0 bases, and 8 bases lay between the germline ends. Germline CDR1 is SGHAT and CDR2 is FQNNGV. CDR3 region: CASSLDGGSNYGYTF. The CDR3 nucleotides read TGTGCCAGCAGCTTAGACGGGGGATCTAACTATGGCTACACCTTC.

The V and J genes are TRBV12-3 or TRBV12-4 and TRBJ1-4; D is unresolved. Trimming cost V 3 bases and J 10 bases, with 9 bases left between them. The CDR3 has 12 residues. This CDR3 is CASSLAWGKLFF. The DNA of the CDR3 is TGTGCCAGCAGTTTGGCCTGGGGAAAACTGTTTTTT.

V is TRBV6-1 and J is TRBJ2-5, with D tentatively TRBD1 (5 bases). The CDR3 length is 13 residues. Germline V gene data show CDR1 as MNHNS and CDR2 as SASEGT. V lost 3 bases and J 5 bases, leaving 10 bases between the germline ends. This CDR3 reads CASSDRVGETQYF. The CDR3 region has the DNA TGTGCCAGCAGTGACAGGGTAGGGGAGACCCAGTACTTC.

The CDR3 here is CSGQRGDTEAFF. In nucleotides, the CDR3 is TGCAGCGGGCAGAGGGGGGACACTGAAGCTTTCTTT. The genes are TRBV29-1 and TRBJ1-1, with a tentative D call TRBD1 (6 bases). Germline V gene sequence: CDR1 SQVTM, CDR2 ANQGSEA. The CDR3 has 12 residues. Trimming pared 7 bases from V and 3 bases from J, leaving 12 bases between. Based on the CDR3 plus reference TRBV29-1 and TRBJ1-1, the full variable domain is SAVISQKPSRDICQRGTSLTIQCQVDSQVTMMFWYRQQPGQSLTLIATANQGSEATYESGFVIDKFPISRPNLTFSTLTVSNMSPEDSSIYLCSGQRGDTEAFFGQGTRLTVV.

This clone was counted between two and nine times. The CDR3 bases are TGCGCCAGCAGCCAAGATGACACTCTTCGGGAGCAGTACTTC. This codes for CASSQDDTLREQYF. V gene TRBV4-1 combines with J gene TRBJ2-7; D not certain. Trimming took 0 bases from V and 7 from J, leaving 13 bases between them. The CDR3 has 14 amino acids. The germline gives CDR1 MGHRA, CDR2 YSYEKL.

The chain is built from TRBV3-1 (or the pseudogene TRBV3-2) and TRBJ1-1, with D hard to call. The germline CDR1 and CDR2 sequences are LGHDT and YNNKEL (reference sequence). Trimming cost V 0 bases and J 8 bases, with 10 bases left between them. The CDR3 totals 13 residues. The CDR3 region is CASSQDTQGEAFF. Here the CDR3 DNA reads TGTGCCAGCAGCCAAGATACCCAAGGGGAAGCTTTCTTT.

V and J are TRBV7-9 and TRBJ1-2; D not resolved. The CDR3 length is 13 residues. V gave up 1 base and J gave up 6 bases, with 9 bases separating them. Germline values: CDR1 SEHNR, CDR2 FQNEAQ (reference sequence). The CDR3 region has the DNA TGTGCCAGCAGCTTAGGGGCTTTGAATGGCTACACCTTC. As protein: CASSLGALNGYTF.

The chain couples TRBV19 to TRBJ1-5, with D hard to call. V was pared by 5 bases and J by 10 bases, with 15 bases between. This CDR3 has 13 residues. Germline V gene data show CDR1 as LNHDA and CDR2 as SQIVND (reference sequence). The CDR3 DNA reads as TGTGCCAGTAGTTTGGGCTTTTCCGCTCCCCAGCATTTT. It is translated as CASSLGFSAPQHF.

This chain links TRBV7-2 with TRBJ2-1; 10 bases are a match to TRBD2. Germline CDR1 reads SGHTA; CDR2 reads FQGNSA. The CDR3 length is 15 residues. V dropped 4 bases and J dropped 9; count of bases not matched to a gene: 9. CDR3 sequence: CASSSLAGAFGEQFF. The CDR3 nucleotides are TGTGCCAGCAGCTCTCTAGCGGGAGCGTTCGGTGAGCAGTTCTTC. Complete variable domain (other parts from reference TRBV7-2 and TRBJ2-1): GAGVSQSPSNKVTEKGKDVELRCDPISGHTALYWYRQSLGQGLEFLIYFQGNSAPDKSGLPSDRFSAERTGGSVSTLTIQRTQQEDSAVYLCASSSLAGAFGEQFFGPGTRLTVL.

This chain uses TRBV21-1 with TRBJ2-5; the table's D call TRBD2 went unverified against the DNA. TRBV21-1 constitutes a pseudogene. This CDR3 has 15 amino acids. The CDR3 is CASSNWWGDQETQYF. CDR3 bases: TGTGCCAGCAGCAACTGGTGGGGGGACCAAGAGACCCAGTACTTC.

The V gene is TRBV30, the J gene TRBJ1-1, with D possibly being TRBD1 (5 bases). This CDR3 has 16 residues. Germline CDR1 reads GTSNPN; CDR2 reads SVGIG (reference sequence). With 0 bases removed from V and 11 bases from J, the gap between germline ends came to 25 bases. CDR3 sequence (DNA): TGTGCCTGGAGTGTAAGGTCGTCGAGGGTTGGGGGGAAGGCTTTCTTT. Translated, it gives CAWSVRSSRVGGKAFF.

The chain couples TRBV6-5 to TRBJ2-3; D perhaps matches TRBD2 (6 bases). Trimming pared 6 bases from V and 11 bases from J, leaving 21 bases between. The CDR3 length is 14 residues. From germline, CDR1 is MNHEY and CDR2 SVGAGI. As DNA, the CDR3 is TGTGCCAGCAGGAGGAGGGATGGGGCGGTCGGGCAGTATTTT. Protein: CASRRRDGAVGQYF.

The chain uses TRBV5-1 and TRBJ2-1; TRBD1 aligns across 12 bases. Germline loops: CDR1 SGHRS, CDR2 YFSETQ. V was pared by 4 bases and J by 7 bases, with 6 bases of the junction left unmatched. CDR3 length equals 15 residues. The DNA for the CDR3 is TGCGCCAGCAGCACCGGGACAGGGGGCATGAATGAGCAGTTCTTC. Residues: CASSTGTGGMNEQFF.

The V call is TRBV27, the J call TRBJ2-7, with 7 bases that match TRBD2. CDR3 length equals 18 residues. V shed 2 bases and J 1 base; nucleotides not matched to a gene: 14. Looked up from germline, CDR1 is MNHEY and CDR2 is SMNVEV (reference sequence). The CDR3 loop reads CASSLKSGFEGGSYEQYF. The CDR3, as DNA: TGTGCCAGCAGTTTAAAGTCGGGCTTCGAGGGAGGGTCCTACGAGCAGTACTTC.

This chain uses TRBV2 with TRBJ1-3; D call uncertain. The CDR3 runs to 12 residues. Deletions cut 3 bases from V and 4 bases from J, with 4 bases between. Germline V gene sequence: CDR1 SNHLY, CDR2 FYNNEI. In nucleotides, the CDR3 is TGTGCCAGCAGTGACCTCGGAAACACCATATATTTT. Its protein is CASSDLGNTIYF.

This chain connects TRBV5-4 to TRBJ2-3; 7 bases agree with TRBD2. The CDR3 sequence is 14 residues long. CDR1 is SGHNT and CDR2 is YYREEE in the germline V gene (reference sequence). V was pared by 0 bases and J by 6 bases, with 4 bases of the junction left unmatched. The CDR3 DNA follows: TGTGCCAGCAGCTTGGCTAGCGGAACGGATACGCAGTATTTT. Translated: CASSLASGTDTQYF.

The sample holds one count of this clone. The chain is built from TRBV11-3 and TRBJ1-1; D is unresolved. In germline, CDR1 is SGHNT, CDR2 YENEEA. Trimming took 8 bases from V and 0 from J, leaving 13 bases between them. This CDR3 contains 14 residues. The CDR3, as DNA: TGTGCCAGCCGCGTCTCCTCGTTGAACACTGAAGCTTTCTTT. It yields the protein CASRVSSLNTEAFF.

The chain recombines TRBV6-5 with TRBJ1-5; the D is unclear. The CDR3 is 13 amino acids. Trimming shortened V by 2 bases and J by 3 bases, and 5 bases separated the two germline ends. Germline-derived CDR1 and CDR2 are MNHEY and SVGAGI. DNA of the CDR3: TGTGCCAGCAGTTACAGCCTCAATCAGCCCCAGCATTTT. Protein product: CASSYSLNQPQHF.

The CDR3 DNA sequence: TGCGCCAGCAGCTTAACCTTGATGAACACTGAAGCTTTCTTT. This codes for CASSLTLMNTEAFF. J is TRBJ1-1 and V is TRBV5-1; the D is unclear. The CDR3 totals 14 residues. V lost 2 bases and J 0 bases, leaving 8 bases between the germline ends. From germline, CDR1 is SGHRS and CDR2 YFSETQ.

V usage is TRBV7-2 and J usage is TRBJ2-5; 7 nucleotides match TRBD1. After removal of 6 bases from V and 5 bases from J, the junction contained 6 bases not matched to a gene. Looked up from germline, CDR1 is SGHTA and CDR2 is FQGNSA. The CDR3 consists of 13 residues. In DNA, the CDR3 is TGTGCCAGCAGACCCCAGGGGGTTGAGACCCAGTACTTC. Residues: CASRPQGVETQYF.

This clone has only one observation. V is TRBV11-3 and J is TRBJ1-4; D gene ambiguous. This CDR3 has 12 amino acids. Between the trimmed V and J ends, which lost 5 bases and 5 bases, there was a span of 6 bases. Germline V CDR1 and CDR2: SGHNT, YENEEA. The CDR3 DNA sequence: TGTGCCAGCAGCCAACGAAATGAAAAACTGTTTTTT. Its translation is CASSQRNEKLFF.

The chain links TRBV7-9 to TRBJ1-1; a weak D match, TRBD1 (5 bases). From germline, CDR1 is SEHNR and CDR2 FQNEAQ (reference sequence). V gave up 8 bases and J gave up 0 bases, with 7 bases separating them. The CDR3 covers 12 residues. CDR3 sequence: CASWDVNTEAFF. For the CDR3, the DNA is TGTGCCAGCTGGGACGTGAACACTGAAGCTTTCTTT.

The V call is TRBV6-5, the J call TRBJ2-5; D is undetermined. CDR3 size: 11 residues. The germline V and J ends were trimmed by 3 bases and 4 bases, with 3 bases remaining between them. The germline V gene has CDR1 MNHEY and CDR2 SVGAGI. In DNA, the CDR3 is TGTGCCAGCAGTTATGGAGAGACCCAGTACTTC. This translates into CASSYGETQYF.

The chain has TRBV5-1 and TRBJ2-1; 8 nucleotides match TRBD2. Germline lookup yields CDR1 SGHRS and CDR2 YFSETQ. The CDR3 is 18 amino acids. The V segment lost 0 bases and the J segment 1 base; nucleotides outside the gene matches: 9. DNA of the CDR3: TGCGCCAGCAGCTTGGGGTTTGTGGGACTAGGGTCCTACAATGAGCAGTTCTTC. It codes for CASSLGFVGLGSYNEQFF.

This clone was seen more than once but under ten times. The rearrangement joins TRBV19 to TRBJ1-5; D call uncertain. This CDR3 is built from 15 residues. V lost 7 bases and J lost 2, with 15 bases in between. Looked up from germline, CDR1 is LNHDA and CDR2 is SQIVND (reference sequence). In DNA, the CDR3 is TGTGCCAGTAAGGGCGGGATGGCCGGCAATCAGCCCCAGCATTTT. Protein: CASKGGMAGNQPQHF.

The rearrangement links TRBV11-2 to TRBJ1-1; no reliable D call. The CDR3 consists of 14 residues. Germline V gene lookup returns CDR1 SGHAT and CDR2 FQNNGV. The V and J ends lost 2 bases and 1 base respectively, with 8 bases between them. The CDR3 protein is CASSLNKPNTEAFF. CDR3 coding DNA: TGTGCCAGCAGCTTAAACAAGCCGAACACTGAAGCTTTCTTT.

This clone has more than one count but fewer than ten. This chain joins TRBV6-5 and TRBJ1-1, with TRBD1 as a possible D gene (5 bases). The CDR3 is 13 amino acids. Trimming shortened V by 5 bases and J by 2 bases, and 9 bases separated the two germline ends. From germline, CDR1 is MNHEY and CDR2 SVGAGI. The CDR3 loop is CASSIGDNTEAFF. The DNA for the CDR3 is TGTGCCAGCAGTATCGGGGACAACACTGAAGCTTTCTTT.